A single sample is the source of the 10 T cell receptor beta chains below, sequenced in a study of blood T cell repertoires in COVID-19. Libraries were prepared by immunoSEQ multiplex PCR; TCRdb keeps only in-frame clonotypes and omits some of them. Of a few hundred thousand clones in the sample, roughly nine tenths are singletons; the top ten hold 2.2%. Sequencing used peripheral blood. These receptor sequences come from a woman aged 45 to 65 with acute or convalescent COVID-19.

The chain links TRBV10-1 to TRBJ2-3, with D maybe TRBD2 (5 bases). This CDR3 is built from 13 residues. The germline V gene encodes CDR1 WNHNN and CDR2 SYGVQD (reference sequence). Trimming took off 11 bases at V and 2 bases at J, with 14 bases between the two ends. CDR3 sequence: CAGAGRYTDTQYF. CDR3 nucleotide sequence: TGCGCCGGCGCGGGTCGCTACACAGATACGCAGTATTTT.

The chain recombines TRBV7-2 with TRBJ1-1; D not resolved. V was trimmed by 4 bases and J by 2 bases, leaving 14 bases between them. CDR1 and CDR2 (germline): SGHTA, FQGNSA. The CDR3 has 15 residues. CDR3 DNA: TGTGCCAGCAGCTCCTCGAGCCTACTTAACACTGAAGCTTTCTTT. As protein: CASSSSSLLNTEAFF.

The J gene is TRBJ2-3, the V gene TRBV7-2; no definite D call. CDR3 length: 15 residues. Germline loops: CDR1 SGHTA, CDR2 FQGNSA. V was pared by 5 bases and J by 2 bases, with 14 bases between. As DNA, the CDR3 is TGTGCCAGCAGCCCCAGTGGTACAGTCACAGATACGCAGTATTTT. This encodes CASSPSGTVTDTQYF.

The rearrangement uses TRBV15 and TRBJ1-1; 7 bases are a match to TRBD1. The CDR3 covers 13 residues. Germline V gives CDR1 LNHNV, CDR2 YYDKDF (reference sequence). After removal of 5 bases from V and 7 bases from J, the junction contained 7 bases not matched to a gene. The chain's CDR3 is CATSQGGGFEAFF. CDR3 DNA sequence: TGTGCCACCAGCCAGGGGGGTGGGTTTGAAGCTTTCTTT.

The rearrangement uses TRBV27 and TRBJ1-6; no definite D call. This CDR3 contains 15 residues. The ends were cut back, 5 bases at V and 0 bases at J, with 8 bases in the middle. Germline values: CDR1 MNHEY, CDR2 SMNVEV (reference sequence). DNA of the CDR3: TGTGCCAGCAGTCGGGGAGGCTCCTATAATTCACCCCTCCACTTT. It yields the protein CASSRGGSYNSPLHF.

V is TRBV19 and J is TRBJ1-4, with D hard to call. Germline V gives CDR1 LNHDA, CDR2 SQIVND (reference sequence). CDR3 length equals 14 residues. Trimming took off 6 bases at V and 7 bases at J, with 15 bases between the two ends. The CDR3 sequence: CASSTTREAEKLFF. The CDR3 DNA is TGTGCCAGTAGCACGACCCGGGAGGCTGAAAAACTGTTTTTT.

In its sample, this clone was seen once. V is TRBV27 and J is TRBJ2-7; 11 bases are shared with TRBD2. V gave up 6 bases and J gave up 4 bases; unmatched junction bases: 2. The CDR3 covers 13 residues. Looked up from germline, CDR1 is MNHEY and CDR2 is SMNVEV (reference sequence). The CDR3 spells CASRLAGVYEQYF. In DNA form, the CDR3 reads TGTGCCAGCAGACTAGCGGGGGTTTACGAGCAGTACTTC.

The chain carries TRBV3-1 (or the pseudogene TRBV3-2) and TRBJ2-3; 8 nucleotides align to TRBD2. Trimming at V came to 1 base and at J to 2 bases, leaving 5 bases not matched to a gene. Germline V gene data show CDR1 as LGHDT and CDR2 as YNNKEL (reference sequence). The CDR3 contains 16 residues. CDR3 sequence reads: CASSQGSGSYTDTQYF. In DNA, the CDR3 is TGTGCCAGCAGCCAAGGGAGCGGGAGTTACACAGATACGCAGTATTTT.

This sequence joins TRBV6-2 or TRBV6-3 and TRBJ1-2, with D possibly TRBD1 on 5 matching bases. The V and J ends lost 2 bases and 4 bases respectively, with 14 bases between them. CDR3 size: 15 residues. CDR1 is MNHEY, CDR2 SVGEGT, per germline. The CDR3 loop is CASSYPTTTVYGYTF. The CDR3 DNA follows: TGTGCCAGCAGTTACCCCACCACGACAGTCTATGGCTACACCTTC.

The chain is built from TRBV6-5 and TRBJ1-1; TRBD1 might be the D (6 bases). V lost 6 bases and J 1 base, leaving 9 bases between the germline ends. From germline, CDR1 is MNHEY and CDR2 SVGAGI. The CDR3 sequence is 13 residues long. Here the CDR3 reads CASRRGGNTEAFF. CDR3 nucleotide sequence: TGTGCCAGCAGGAGGGGGGGGAACACTGAAGCTTTCTTT.